Below, 16 T cell receptor beta chains from the same sample are listed, as sequenced in a study of response to subunit inactivated influenza vaccine. TCRdb re-called the RT-PCR reads with MiXCR, one entry per CDR3 protein. The table records roughly 790,000 distinct CDR3 sequences, around 20% of them present only once. This specimen was PBMCs from blood, taken 5 days after vaccination. The receptors come from a man over 45 who received an inactivated influenza vaccine.

The chain combines TRBV7-2 with TRBJ2-1; D gene ambiguous. The CDR3 is made up of 13 amino acids. Germline values: CDR1 SGHTA, CDR2 FQGNSA. The V and J ends lost 1 base and 11 bases respectively, with 12 bases between them. The CDR3 here is CASSLVRQAKQFF. The CDR3 nucleotides read TGTGCCAGCAGCTTAGTGAGGCAGGCCAAGCAGTTCTTC.

In its sample, this clonotype was seen a few times. CDR3 coding DNA: TGTGCCAGCAGCTCTCGGACTAGCGGGATTCTACAAGAGACCCAGTACTTC. It is translated as CASSSRTSGILQETQYF. The V call is TRBV7-8, the J call TRBJ2-5; TRBD2 aligns across 12 bases. Per germline, CDR1 SGHVS and CDR2 FQNEAQ. The CDR3 consists of 17 residues. Trimming took 4 bases from V and 2 from J; bases not matched to a gene: 8. Based on the CDR3 plus reference TRBV7-8 and TRBJ2-5, the full variable domain is GAGVSQSPRYKVAKRGQDVALRCDPISGHVSLFWYQQALGQGPEFLTYFQNEAQLDKSGLPSDRFFAERPEGSVSTLKIQRTQQEDSAVYLCASSSRTSGILQETQYFGPGTRLLVL.

This clonotype was recorded a few times. CDR3 loop: CASSPVPGQGVGEQYF. As DNA, the CDR3 is TGTGCCAGCAGTCCCGTACCGGGACAGGGGGTTGGCGAGCAGTACTTC. The V and J genes are TRBV27 and TRBJ2-7, with 11 nucleotides matching TRBD1. Trimming removed 5 bases from V and 6 bases from J; junction bases left unmatched: 12. The V gene's germline CDR1 is MNHEY and CDR2 SMNVEV (reference sequence). The CDR3 is 16 residues long.

This clonotype was found a few times. The CDR3 DNA reads TGCAGTGTTCCCCCGGGGACAGGGAACACCGGGGAGCTGTTTTTT. It encodes CSVPPGTGNTGELFF. V gene TRBV20-1 combines with J gene TRBJ2-2; 8 bases align to TRBD1. Germline V gives CDR1 DFQATT, CDR2 SNEGSKA (reference sequence). The V and J ends lost 7 bases and 1 base, in that order; junction bases with no gene match: 8. The CDR3 sequence is 15 residues long.

A single count supports this clonotype. The J gene is TRBJ2-7, the V gene TRBV20-1; 10 nucleotides line up with TRBD1. Germline V CDR1 and CDR2: DFQATT, SNEGSKA (reference sequence). The CDR3 totals 14 residues. Trimming removed 3 bases from V and 2 bases from J; junction bases left unmatched: 4. The CDR3 spells CSASGGTGAYEQYF. The CDR3 DNA is TGCAGTGCTAGTGGGGGGACAGGGGCCTACGAGCAGTACTTC.

A few counts support this clonotype. V is TRBV5-1 and J is TRBJ2-7; perhaps TRBD1 as D (6 bases). V dropped 4 bases and J dropped 5 bases, with 13 bases sitting between them. Germline V gene sequence: CDR1 SGHRS, CDR2 YFSETQ. The CDR3 loop spans 13 amino acids. As DNA, the CDR3 is TGCGCCAGCAGCGTGGACAGCTGGAACGAGCAGTACTTC. Residues: CASSVDSWNEQYF.

This clonotype was observed a few times. The gene calls are TRBV7-3 and TRBJ2-1; TRBD2 agrees at 11 bases. The CDR3 runs to 16 residues. CDR1 SGHTA and CDR2 FQGTGA come from the germline V gene. The junction had 5 bases not matched to a gene; V was cut back by 3 bases and J by 4 bases. CDR3 loop: CASSFTSGRGYNEQFF. For the CDR3, the DNA is TGTGCCAGCAGCTTTACTAGCGGGAGAGGGTACAATGAGCAGTTCTTC.

This rearrangement joins TRBV12-3 or TRBV12-4 to TRBJ2-5; the match to TRBD2 covers 9 bases. The V gene end was trimmed by 3 bases and the J gene end by 5 bases; junction bases not matched to a gene: 10. The CDR3 extends over 16 amino acids. The CDR3 spells CASSFGGRAVGETQYF. CDR3 nucleotide sequence: TGTGCCAGCAGTTTCGGCGGGAGGGCCGTAGGGGAGACCCAGTACTTC.

The CDR3 sequence: CASSETEAFF. CDR3 nucleotide sequence: TGTGCCAGCAGCGAGACGGAAGCTTTCTTT. J is TRBJ1-1 and V is TRBV7-9; no clear D. The V gene lost 5 bases and the J gene lost 8 bases, with 6 bases spanning the gap. The CDR3 consists of 10 residues. The V gene's germline CDR1 is SEHNR and CDR2 FQNEAQ (reference sequence).

This clonotype occurred many times. Compared with germline, one end of the junction differs, possibly owing to a read error. The rearrangement links TRBV4-3 to TRBJ2-3; TRBD2 agrees at 10 bases. The CDR3 contains 15 residues. Germline-derived CDR1 and CDR2 are LGHNA and YSLEER. CDR3 in DNA: TGTGCCAGCAGCCAGACTAGCGGGAGCACAGATACGCAGTATTTT. Protein sequence: CASSQTSGSTDTQYF.

This clonotype was seen a few times. V is TRBV19 and J is TRBJ2-5; D gene uncertain. V lost 2 bases to trimming and J lost 4 bases, with 8 bases between them. From germline, CDR1 is LNHDA and CDR2 SQIVND (reference sequence). There are 13 residues in the CDR3. The CDR3 protein is CASSIPLGETQYF. The CDR3 region has the DNA TGTGCCAGTAGTATACCGCTTGGAGAGACCCAGTACTTC.

A few counts support this clonotype. V and J are TRBV7-9 and TRBJ2-7; D remains ambiguous. V gave up 5 bases and J gave up 3 bases, with 20 bases separating them. The length of the CDR3 is 16 residues. Germline lookup yields CDR1 SEHNR and CDR2 FQNEAQ (reference sequence). CDR3: CASSASTPLPNYEQYF. The CDR3 region has the DNA TGTGCCAGCAGCGCCTCAACCCCCCTACCCAACTACGAGCAGTACTTC.

In its sample, this clonotype was seen a few times. J is TRBJ1-1 and V is TRBV20-1; D is undetermined. Germline V CDR1 and CDR2: DFQATT, SNEGSKA (reference sequence). V shed 6 bases and J shed 1 base, with 9 bases lying between them. The CDR3 has 12 residues. The CDR3 DNA sequence: TGCAGTGCCACACCCCAGAACACTGAAGCTTTCTTT. Protein: CSATPQNTEAFF.

The chain links TRBV28 to TRBJ2-3; 11 nucleotides align to TRBD2. Germline-derived CDR1 and CDR2 are MDHEN and SYDVKM. The CDR3 runs to 17 residues. V lost 8 bases, J lost 0 bases, and 10 bases stayed unmatched. The CDR3 sequence: CASGLAGERLSTDTQYF. The DNA of the CDR3 is TGTGCCAGCGGACTAGCGGGCGAGCGCTTAAGCACAGATACGCAGTATTTT. The complete variable domain, with remaining parts taken from reference TRBV28 and TRBJ2-3, reads DVKVTQSSRYLVKRTGEKVFLECVQDMDHENMFWYRQDPGLGLRLIYFSYDVKMKEKGDIPEGYSVSREKKERFSLILESASTNQTSMYLCASGLAGERLSTDTQYFGPGTRLTVL.

The chain couples TRBV29-1 to TRBJ2-1; D uncertain. Trimming removed 3 bases at V and 7 bases at J, with 19 bases between. The V gene's germline CDR1 is SQVTM and CDR2 ANQGSEA. This CDR3 is 15 amino acids long. The CDR3 sequence is CSVDYDGVFYNEQFF. The DNA for the CDR3 is TGCAGCGTTGATTATGACGGTGTTTTTTATAATGAGCAGTTCTTC.

The genes are TRBV20-1 and TRBJ2-3; D possibly uses TRBD1 or TRBD2 (5 bases each). In germline, CDR1 is DFQATT, CDR2 SNEGSKA (reference sequence). Trimming cost V 2 bases and J 2 bases, with 17 bases left between them. This CDR3 region has 16 residues. CDR3 sequence (DNA): TGCAGTGCTAGAATAACAATCCAGGGAGCCACAGATACGCAGTATTTT. Amino acids: CSARITIQGATDTQYF.